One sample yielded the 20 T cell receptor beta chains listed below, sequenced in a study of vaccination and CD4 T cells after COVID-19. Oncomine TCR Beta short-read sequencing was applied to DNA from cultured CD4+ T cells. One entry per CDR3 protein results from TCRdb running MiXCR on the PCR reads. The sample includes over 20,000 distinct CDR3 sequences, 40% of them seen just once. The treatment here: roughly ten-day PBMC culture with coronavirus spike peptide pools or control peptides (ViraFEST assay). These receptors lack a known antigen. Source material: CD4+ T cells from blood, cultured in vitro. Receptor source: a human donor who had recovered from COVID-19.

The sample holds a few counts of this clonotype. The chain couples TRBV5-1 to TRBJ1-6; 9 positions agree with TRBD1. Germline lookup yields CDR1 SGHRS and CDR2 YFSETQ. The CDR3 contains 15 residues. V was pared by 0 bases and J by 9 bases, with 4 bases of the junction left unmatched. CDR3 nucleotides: TGCGCCAGCAGCTTGGGGGGACAGGGAAGTTCACCCCTCCACTTT. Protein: CASSLGGQGSSPLHF.

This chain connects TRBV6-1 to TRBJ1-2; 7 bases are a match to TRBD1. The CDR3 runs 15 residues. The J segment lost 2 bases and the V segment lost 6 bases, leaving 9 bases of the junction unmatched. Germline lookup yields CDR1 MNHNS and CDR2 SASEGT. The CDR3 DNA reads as TGTGCCAGCAGCAGCCCCGGGACAGCGAACTATGGCTACACCTTC. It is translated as CASSSPGTANYGYTF.

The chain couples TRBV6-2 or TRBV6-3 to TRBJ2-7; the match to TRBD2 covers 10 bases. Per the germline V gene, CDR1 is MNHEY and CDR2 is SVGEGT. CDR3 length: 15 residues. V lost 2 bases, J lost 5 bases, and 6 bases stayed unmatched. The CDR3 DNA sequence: TGTGCCAGCAGTTACCCCGGGACTAGCGACCACGAGCAGTACTTC. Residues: CASSYPGTSDHEQYF.

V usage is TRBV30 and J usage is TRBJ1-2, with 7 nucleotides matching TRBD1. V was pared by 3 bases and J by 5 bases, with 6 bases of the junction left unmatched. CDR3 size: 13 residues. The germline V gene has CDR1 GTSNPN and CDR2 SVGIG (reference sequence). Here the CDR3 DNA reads TGTGCCTGGAGGGCAGGGGGAGATTATGGCTACACCTTC. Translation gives CAWRAGGDYGYTF.

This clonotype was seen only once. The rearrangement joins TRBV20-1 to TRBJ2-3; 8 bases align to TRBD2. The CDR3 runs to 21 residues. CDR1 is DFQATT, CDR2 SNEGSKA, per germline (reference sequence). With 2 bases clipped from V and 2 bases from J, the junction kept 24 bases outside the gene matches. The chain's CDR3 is CSARSYRPLSERERITDTQYF. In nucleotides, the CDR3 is TGCAGTGCTAGATCCTACCGCCCGTTGTCGGAGCGGGAGCGGATCACAGATACGCAGTATTTT.

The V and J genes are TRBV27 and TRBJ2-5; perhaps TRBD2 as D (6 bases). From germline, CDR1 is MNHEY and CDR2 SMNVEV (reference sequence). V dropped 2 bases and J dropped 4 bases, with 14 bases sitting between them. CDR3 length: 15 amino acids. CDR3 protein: CASSLQGWRGETQYF. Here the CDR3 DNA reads TGTGCCAGCAGTTTACAGGGATGGCGGGGAGAGACCCAGTACTTC.

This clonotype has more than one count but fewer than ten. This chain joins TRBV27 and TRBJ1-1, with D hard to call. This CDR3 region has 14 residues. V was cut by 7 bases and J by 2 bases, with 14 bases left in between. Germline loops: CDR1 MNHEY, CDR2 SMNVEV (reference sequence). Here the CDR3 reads CASTSFGKNTEAFF. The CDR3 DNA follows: TGTGCCAGCACCTCGTTCGGGAAAAACACTGAAGCTTTCTTT.

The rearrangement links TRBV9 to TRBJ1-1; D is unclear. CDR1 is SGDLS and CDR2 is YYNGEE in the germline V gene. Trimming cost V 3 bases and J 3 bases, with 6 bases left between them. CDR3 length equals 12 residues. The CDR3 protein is CASSGTDTEAFF. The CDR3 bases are TGTGCCAGCAGCGGTACCGACACTGAAGCTTTCTTT. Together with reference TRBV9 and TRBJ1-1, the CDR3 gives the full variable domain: DSGVTQTPKHLITATGQRVTLRCSPRSGDLSVYWYQQSLDQGLQFLIQYYNGEERAKGNILERFSAQQFPDLHSELNLSSLELGDSALYFCASSGTDTEAFFGQGTRLTVV.

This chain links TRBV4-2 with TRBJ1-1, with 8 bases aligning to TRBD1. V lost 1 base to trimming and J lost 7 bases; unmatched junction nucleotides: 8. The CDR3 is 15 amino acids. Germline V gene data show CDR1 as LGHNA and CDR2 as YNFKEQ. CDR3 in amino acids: CASSQVLGQGVEAFF. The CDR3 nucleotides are TGTGCCAGCAGCCAAGTTTTAGGACAGGGAGTTGAAGCTTTCTTT.

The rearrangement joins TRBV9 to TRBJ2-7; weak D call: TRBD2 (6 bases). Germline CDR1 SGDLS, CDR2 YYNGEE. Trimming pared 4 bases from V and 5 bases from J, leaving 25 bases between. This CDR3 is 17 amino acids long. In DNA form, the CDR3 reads TGTGCCAGCAGCTTAGGTGAGGGAGGTTGGACGAGGGACGAGCAGTACTTC. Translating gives CASSLGEGGWTRDEQYF.

The CDR3 DNA sequence: TGTGCCAGCAGCCCCCGCTGGACAGGGGACTATGGCTACACCTTC. The encoded protein is CASSPRWTGDYGYTF. This chain uses TRBV5-5 with TRBJ1-2, with 9 bases fitting TRBD1. This CDR3 is 15 amino acids long. Germline V gene sequence: CDR1 SGHKS, CDR2 YYEKEE (reference sequence). Unmatched junction bases numbered 7, after V lost 4 bases and J lost 3 bases.

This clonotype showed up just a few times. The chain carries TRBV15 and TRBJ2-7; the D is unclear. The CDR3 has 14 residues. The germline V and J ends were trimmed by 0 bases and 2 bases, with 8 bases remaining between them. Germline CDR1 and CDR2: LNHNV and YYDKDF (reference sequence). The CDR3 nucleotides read TGTGCCACCAGCAGAGAACCCGGGCCCTACGAGCAGTACTTC. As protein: CATSREPGPYEQYF.

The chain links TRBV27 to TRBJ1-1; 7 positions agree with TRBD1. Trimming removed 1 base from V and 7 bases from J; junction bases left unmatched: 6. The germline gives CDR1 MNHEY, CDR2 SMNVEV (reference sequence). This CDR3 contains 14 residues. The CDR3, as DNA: TGTGCCAGCAGTTTATATGGGACAGCTCGTGAAGCTTTCTTT. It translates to CASSLYGTAREAFF.

The CDR3 loop reads CASSLTRTLYEQYF. The CDR3 nucleotides read TGCGCCAGCAGCTTGACCCGGACCTTATACGAGCAGTACTTC. The chain carries TRBV5-1 and TRBJ2-7; D ambiguous. The CDR3 has 14 amino acids. Germline-derived CDR1 and CDR2 are SGHRS and YFSETQ. Trimming removed 1 base from V and 4 bases from J, with 12 bases in between.

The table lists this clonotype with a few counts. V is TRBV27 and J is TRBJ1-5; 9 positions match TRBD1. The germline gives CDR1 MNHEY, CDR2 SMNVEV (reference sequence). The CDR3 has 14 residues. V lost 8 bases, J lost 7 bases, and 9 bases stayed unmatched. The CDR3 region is CASGTTGGRQPQHF. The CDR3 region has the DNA TGTGCCAGCGGAACCACAGGGGGCAGACAGCCCCAGCATTTT.

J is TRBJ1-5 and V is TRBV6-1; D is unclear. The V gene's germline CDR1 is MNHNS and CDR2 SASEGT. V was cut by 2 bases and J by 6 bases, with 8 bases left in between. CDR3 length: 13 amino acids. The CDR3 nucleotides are TGTGCCAGCAGTGAATTGGGGTTTCAGCCCCAGCATTTT. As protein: CASSELGFQPQHF.

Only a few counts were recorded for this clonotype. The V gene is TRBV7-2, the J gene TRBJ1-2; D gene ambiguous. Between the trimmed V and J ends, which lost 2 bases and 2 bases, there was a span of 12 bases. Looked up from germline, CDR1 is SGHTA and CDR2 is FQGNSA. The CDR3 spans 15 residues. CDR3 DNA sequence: TGTGCCAGCAGCTTAACGAGTGAAACAAACTATGGCTACACCTTC. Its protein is CASSLTSETNYGYTF.

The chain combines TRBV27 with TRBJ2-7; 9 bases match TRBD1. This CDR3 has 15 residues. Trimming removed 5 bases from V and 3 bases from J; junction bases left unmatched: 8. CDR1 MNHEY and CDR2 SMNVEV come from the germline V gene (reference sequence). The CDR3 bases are TGTGCCAGCAGTGTCAGGACAGGGGTGAGCTACGAGCAGTACTTC. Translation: CASSVRTGVSYEQYF.

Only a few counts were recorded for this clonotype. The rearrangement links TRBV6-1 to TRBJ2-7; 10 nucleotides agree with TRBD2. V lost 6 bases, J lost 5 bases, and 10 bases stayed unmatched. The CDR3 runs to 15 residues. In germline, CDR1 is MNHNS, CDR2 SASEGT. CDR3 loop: CASRAPSGRYHEQYF. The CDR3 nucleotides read TGTGCCAGCAGAGCACCTAGCGGGAGATACCACGAGCAGTACTTC.

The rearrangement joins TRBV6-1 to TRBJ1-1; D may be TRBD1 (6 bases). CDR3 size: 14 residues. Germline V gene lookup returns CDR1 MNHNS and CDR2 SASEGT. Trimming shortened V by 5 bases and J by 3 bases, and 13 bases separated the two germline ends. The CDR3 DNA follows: TGTGCCAGCAGTCCAGGGGTCCGCTACACTGAAGCTTTCTTT. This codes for CASSPGVRYTEAFF.